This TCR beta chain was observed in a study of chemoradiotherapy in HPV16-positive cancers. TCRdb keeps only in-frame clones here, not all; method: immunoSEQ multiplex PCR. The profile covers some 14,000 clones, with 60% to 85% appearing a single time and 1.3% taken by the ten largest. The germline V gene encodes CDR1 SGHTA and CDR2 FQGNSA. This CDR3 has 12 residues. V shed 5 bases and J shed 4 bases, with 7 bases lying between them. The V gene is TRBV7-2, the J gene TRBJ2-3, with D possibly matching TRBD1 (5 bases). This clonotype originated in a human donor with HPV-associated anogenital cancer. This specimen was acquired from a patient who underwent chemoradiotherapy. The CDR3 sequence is CASSGAADTQYF. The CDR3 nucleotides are TGTGCCAGCAGCGGGGCGGCAGATACGCAGTATTTT. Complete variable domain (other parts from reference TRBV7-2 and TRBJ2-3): GAGVSQSPSNKVTEKGKDVELRCDPISGHTALYWYRQSLGQGLEFLIYFQGNSAPDKSGLPSDRFSAERTGGSVSTLTIQRTQQEDSAVYLCASSGAADTQYFGPGTRLTVL.